A single sample is the source of the 13 T cell receptor beta chains below, sequenced in a study of T-cell reconstitution after alpha-beta-depleted transplantation in children. Preparation of the TCRbeta library involved a method that used unique molecular identifiers. TCRdb used MiXCR to reprocess the PCR reads, holding one entry per CDR3 protein. The table shows about 260,000 distinct CDR3 sequences, with under 9.5% occurring only once. The sequencing here drew on PBMCs, mostly from graft donor cells, taken 180 days after TCRalphabeta/CD19-depleted stem cell transplant. The receptor set was obtained from a male patient younger than 18 who had a stem cell transplant for acute lymphoblastic leukemia, so the T cells may come from the graft donor.

In its sample, this clonotype was seen many times. The chain links TRBV6-5 to TRBJ2-7; no clear D gene. The CDR3 sequence is 15 residues long. Trimming took 0 bases from V and 6 from J, leaving 15 bases between them. Germline values: CDR1 MNHEY, CDR2 SVGAGI. CDR3 region: CASSYSGPSPGEQYF. CDR3 nucleotides: TGTGCCAGCAGTTACTCTGGCCCGTCCCCGGGCGAGCAGTACTTC.

This clonotype was observed many times. The CDR3 spells CASSRDGGETQYF. CDR3 nucleotide sequence: TGTGCCAGCAGCAGGGACGGTGGTGAGACCCAGTACTTC. This chain joins TRBV9 and TRBJ2-5, with D perhaps matching TRBD1 or TRBD2 (5 bases each). Trimming took 4 bases from V and 5 from J, leaving 12 bases between them. Per germline, CDR1 SGDLS and CDR2 YYNGEE. The CDR3 extends over 13 amino acids.

Many counts were recorded for this clonotype. The chain uses TRBV4-2 and TRBJ2-5; 7 bases are shared with TRBD1. The V gene end was trimmed by 1 base and the J gene end by 5 bases; junction bases not matched to a gene: 10. The CDR3 consists of 16 residues. The germline V gene encodes CDR1 LGHNA and CDR2 YNFKEQ. CDR3 loop: CASSQVGPGGRETQYF. DNA for the CDR3: TGTGCCAGCAGCCAAGTTGGTCCAGGGGGTCGGGAGACCCAGTACTTC.

V usage is TRBV5-8 and J usage is TRBJ2-3; 10 bases fit TRBD1. The CDR3 totals 16 residues. Looked up from germline, CDR1 is SGHTS and CDR2 is YDEGEE. Trimming at V came to 0 bases and at J to 4 bases, leaving 5 bases not matched to a gene. In nucleotides, the CDR3 is TGTGCCAGCAGCTTGGCCGGGACAGGGGTCTCAGATACGCAGTATTTT. Residues: CASSLAGTGVSDTQYF. The variable domain in full, completed from reference TRBV5-8 and TRBJ2-3, reads EAGVTQSPTHLIKTRGQQATLRCSPISGHTSVYWYQQALGLGLQFLLWYDEGEERNRGNFPPRFSGRQFPNYSSELNVNALELEDSALYLCASSLAGTGVSDTQYFGPGTRLTVL.

This clonotype showed up just a few times. This chain joins TRBV12-3 or TRBV12-4 and TRBJ2-5, with 7 bases that match TRBD1. The J segment lost 6 bases and the V segment lost 3 bases, leaving 7 bases of the junction unmatched. This CDR3 region has 14 residues. CDR3 loop: CASSLAQGSQTQYF. The CDR3 nucleotides are TGTGCCAGCAGTTTGGCACAGGGGAGTCAGACCCAGTACTTC.

V is TRBV7-2 and J is TRBJ2-7, with D perhaps being TRBD1 or TRBD2 (6 bases each). The length of the CDR3 is 15 residues. Trimming pared 6 bases from V and 3 bases from J, leaving 18 bases between. The V gene's germline CDR1 is SGHTA and CDR2 FQGNSA. The CDR3 sequence: CASRPERGAFYEQYF. The CDR3 DNA reads TGTGCCAGCAGGCCCGAGAGGGGGGCTTTCTACGAGCAGTACTTC. The full variable domain, its missing parts supplied by reference TRBV7-2 and TRBJ2-7, is GAGVSQSPSNKVTEKGKDVELRCDPISGHTALYWYRQSLGQGLEFLIYFQGNSAPDKSGLPSDRFSAERTGGSVSTLTIQRTQQEDSAVYLCASRPERGAFYEQYFGPGTRLTVT.

This clonotype has a count of ten or more. The chain is built from TRBV5-1 and TRBJ1-2, with TRBD1 as a possible D gene (6 bases). V was pared by 3 bases and J by 0 bases, with 9 bases between. Germline CDR1 is SGHRS and CDR2 is YFSETQ. This CDR3 region has 14 residues. As DNA, the CDR3 is TGCGCCAGCAGCTCACGGACAGCTAACTATGGCTACACCTTC. This translates into CASSSRTANYGYTF.

This clonotype has a count of ten or more. The chain employs TRBV7-7 and TRBJ2-3; 11 bases are a match to TRBD2. The CDR3 is 18 residues long. From germline, CDR1 is SSHAT and CDR2 FNYEAQ (reference sequence). After removal of 0 bases from V and 2 bases from J, the junction contained 7 bases not matched to a gene. CDR3 nucleotides: TGTGCCAGCAGCTTAGCTCCCCTAGCGGGGGGCCTCACAGATACGCAGTATTTT. Protein: CASSLAPLAGGLTDTQYF. Complete variable domain (other parts from reference TRBV7-7 and TRBJ2-3): GAGVSQSPRYKVTKRGQDVTLRCDPISSHATLYWYQQALGQGPEFLTYFNYEAQPDKSGLPSDRFSAERPEGSISTLTIQRTEQRDSAMYRCASSLAPLAGGLTDTQYFGPGTRLTVL.

This clonotype appeared many times. The chain links TRBV7-8 to TRBJ1-2, with a weak D call TRBD1 (5 bases). Per germline, CDR1 SGHVS and CDR2 FQNEAQ. V was shortened by 3 bases and J by 7 bases, with 9 bases between the two germline ends. The CDR3 length is 12 residues. The CDR3 reads CASSLQGFGYTF. The CDR3 bases are TGTGCCAGCAGCTTGCAGGGTTTTGGCTACACCTTC.

This clonotype was detected ten times or more. The rearrangement joins TRBV24-1 to TRBJ2-1; D is perhaps TRBD2 (5 bases). Germline V gene data show CDR1 as KGHDR and CDR2 as SFDVKD. V was clipped by 4 bases and J by 10 bases, with 19 bases between them. CDR3 length: 15 amino acids. CDR3 amino acids: CATSEPGFGLREQFF. CDR3 nucleotide sequence: TGTGCCACCAGTGAGCCGGGATTCGGGTTAAGGGAGCAGTTCTTC.

This clonotype has a handful of counts. The genes are TRBV4-1 and TRBJ2-1; TRBD2 aligns across 7 bases. This CDR3 comprises 16 residues. Germline V gene lookup returns CDR1 MGHRA and CDR2 YSYEKL. J lost 5 bases, V lost 3 bases, and 10 bases had no gene match. This chain's CDR3 is CASSHPRGDLNNEQFF. As DNA, the CDR3 is TGCGCCAGCAGCCATCCCCGGGGGGACCTAAACAATGAGCAGTTCTTC.

This clonotype was observed many times. This chain links TRBV6-1 with TRBJ2-7; D unclear. The V and J ends lost 2 bases and 3 bases respectively, with 5 bases between them. From germline, CDR1 is MNHNS and CDR2 SASEGT. The CDR3 loop spans 12 amino acids. CDR3 amino acids: CASSEWFYEQYF. For the CDR3, the DNA is TGTGCCAGCAGTGAATGGTTCTACGAGCAGTACTTC.

This clonotype was seen ten or more times. The chain carries TRBV18 and TRBJ1-1; D is uncertain. The V gene's germline CDR1 is KGHSH and CDR2 LQKENI. Trimming stripped 3 bases from V and 2 bases from J, with 10 bases between. The CDR3 covers 14 residues. This chain's CDR3 is CASSPLTSNTEAFF. The CDR3, as DNA: TGTGCCAGCTCACCGCTGACAAGTAACACTGAAGCTTTCTTT.